The T cell receptor beta chain described here comes from a study of blood T cell repertoires in COVID-19. The assay was immunoSEQ multiplex PCR, and TCRdb's table has in-frame clones only and misses some. This sample carries roughly 260,000 clones, around 90% of them seen once, and the ten largest clones take approximately 2.4%. Sequenced material: PBMCs or T cells enriched from blood (not recorded which). The source is a woman aged 25 to 39 with acute COVID-19.

CDR3 residues: CASTKPLGPLAGGRFF. In DNA, the CDR3 is TGTGCCAGCACCAAACCACTAGGTCCCTTAGCGGGGGGGCGGTTCTTC. The rearrangement links TRBV27 to TRBJ2-1, with 11 bases lining up with TRBD2. The germline CDR1 and CDR2 sequences are MNHEY and SMNVEV (reference sequence). The junction had 20 bases not matched to a gene; V was cut back by 7 bases and J by 15 bases. The CDR3 totals 16 residues.